These T cell receptor beta chains were read from a single sample in a study of blood T cell repertoires in COVID-19. Produced via immunoSEQ multiplex PCR; TCRdb's table is partial and in-frame only. The table shows 70,000 to 100,000 clones, with 80% to 90% occurring only once. Sample: peripheral blood. These receptors all come from a man aged 45-65 years with COVID-19, enrolled during active disease. CDR3s include the opening cysteine and the closing phenylalanine or tryptophan. The D gene is left open where the match is weak. Where a row states a size, it is once, few, many or the class of an expanded clone; other rows omit it.

v_gene,abundance,j_gene,d_gene,CDR3aa,CDR3nt
TRBV6-5,.,TRBJ2-5,TRBD2,CASSSGLASRETQYF,TGTGCCAGCAGTTCGGGACTAGCGTCCCGGGAGACCCAGTACTTC
TRBV25-1,.,TRBJ1-5,TRBD1,CASSERAGGPQHF,TGTGCCAGCAGTGAAAGAGCAGGGGGGCCCCAGCATTTT
TRBV10-3,once,TRBJ1-5,TRBD1,CAIRDDRGQPQHF,TGTGCCATCAGGGATGACAGGGGTCAGCCCCAGCATTTT
TRBV4-3,.,TRBJ1-1,.,CASSHILQNTEAFF,TGCGCCAGCAGCCACATACTACAGAACACTGAAGCTTTCTTT
TRBV5-1,.,TRBJ2-1,.,CASSPSLRGPYNEQFF,TGCGCCAGCAGCCCCTCCTTGCGGGGCCCCTACAATGAGCAGTTCTTC
TRBV6-6,.,TRBJ1-1,TRBD1,CASSYGQGAFF,TGTGCCAGCAGTTACGGACAGGGGGCTTTCTTT
TRBV5-4,.,TRBJ2-1,.,CASSTRDTYNEQFF,TGTGCCAGCAGCACCCGGGACACCTACAATGAGCAGTTCTTC
TRBV2,.,TRBJ1-4,.,CASRTETFEKLFF,TGTGCCAGCAGGACAGAGACCTTCGAAAAACTGTTTTTT
TRBV29-1,once,TRBJ1-2,.,CSVLLRTAATNYGYTF,TGCAGCGTTCTCCTGCGGACAGCCGCGACTAACTATGGCTACACCTTC
TRBV7-2,.,TRBJ2-3,.,CASSPGGTRRTDTQYF,TGTGCCAGCAGCCCCGGGGGTACCAGACGCACAGATACGCAGTATTTT
TRBV18,.,TRBJ1-2,.,CASSQDNNYGYTF,TGTGCCAGCTCACAGGACAATAACTATGGCTACACCTTC
TRBV5-1,once,TRBJ1-3,.,CASSLDGLGGNTIYF,TGCGCCAGCAGCTTGGATGGTCTTGGCGGAAACACCATATATTTT
TRBV20-1,.,TRBJ1-2,TRBD1,CSASATGVGYGYTF,TGCAGTGCTAGTGCTACAGGGGTGGGCTATGGCTACACCTTC
TRBV29-1,.,TRBJ2-7,.,CSVARGSPYEQYF,TGCAGCGTTGCGAGGGGGAGCCCTTACGAGCAGTACTTC
TRBV18,.,TRBJ1-1,.,CASSPREGWTEAFF,TGTGCCAGCTCACCACGTGAGGGCTGGACTGAAGCTTTCTTT
TRBV6-1,.,TRBJ1-5,TRBD1,CASSDRGLGPQHF,TGTGCCAGCAGTGACAGGGGGCTGGGGCCCCAGCATTTT
TRBV3-1/TRBV3-2,.,TRBJ1-4,TRBD1,CASTRQGGYEKLFF,TGTGCCAGCACCCGACAGGGGGGGTATGAAAAACTGTTTTTT
TRBV4-1,.,TRBJ1-2,.,CASSQGPGEGYTF,TGCGCCAGCAGCCAAGGGCCCGGGGAGGGCTACACCTTC
TRBV4-2,.,TRBJ1-2,TRBD1,CASSPQGGQGDYGYTF,TGTGCCAGCAGCCCTCAAGGGGGACAGGGGGACTATGGCTACACCTTC
TRBV6-4,.,TRBJ1-5,.,CASSTGVNQPQHF,TGTGCCAGCAGTACGGGGGTGAACCAGCCCCAGCATTTT
TRBV6-6,.,TRBJ2-5,TRBD1,CASSYTGAGGQETQYF,TGTGCCAGCAGTTACACAGGGGCAGGGGGTCAAGAGACCCAGTACTTC
TRBV11-2,few,TRBJ1-3,.,CASSSDPTGASGNTIYF,TGTGCCAGCAGCTCAGATCCGACTGGAGCCTCTGGAAACACCATATATTTT